Below, one TCR beta chain is given with its context. The PCR ran on 60 Vbeta and 13 Jbeta primers. Only in-frame clones appear in the TCRdb table, and some are missing; sequencing was by immunoSEQ multiplex PCR. The table records a few hundred thousand clones, 80% of them present only once. These data come from a study of cytomegalovirus exposure and HLA in healthy donors. Trimming left V 5 bases short and J 4 bases short, with 15 bases between. The CDR3 has 15 amino acids. The germline gives CDR1 LNHDA, CDR2 SQIVND (reference sequence). The sequence was collected from a girl aged 2 to 9 in good health and CMV-seronegative. This chain links TRBV19 with TRBJ1-5, with D possibly being TRBD1 (5 bases). The specimen sequenced was PBMCs. CDR3: CASSWGVKPNQPQHF. CDR3 bases: TGTGCCAGTAGTTGGGGCGTAAAACCGAATCAGCCCCAGCATTTT.